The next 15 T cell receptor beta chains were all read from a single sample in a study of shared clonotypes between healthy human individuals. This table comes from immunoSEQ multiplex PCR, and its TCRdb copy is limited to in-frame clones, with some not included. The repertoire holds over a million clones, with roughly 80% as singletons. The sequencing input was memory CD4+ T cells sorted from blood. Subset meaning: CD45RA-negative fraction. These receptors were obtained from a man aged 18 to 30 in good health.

The CDR3 loop is CAGGRDGGVGTEAFF. CDR3 nucleotide sequence: TGTGCCGGAGGGAGGGACGGCGGTGTGGGCACTGAAGCTTTCTTT. The chain has TRBV2 and TRBJ1-1, with D possibly matching TRBD1 (5 bases). V shed 11 bases and J shed 4 bases, with 23 bases lying between them. Germline CDR1 and CDR2: SNHLY and FYNNEI. The CDR3 sequence is 15 residues long.

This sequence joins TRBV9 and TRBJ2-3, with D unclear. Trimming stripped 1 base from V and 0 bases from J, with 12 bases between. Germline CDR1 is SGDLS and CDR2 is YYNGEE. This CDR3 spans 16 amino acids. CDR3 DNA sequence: TGTGCCAGCAGCGTACTATCGGTCCCAAGCACAGATACGCAGTATTTT. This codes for CASSVLSVPSTDTQYF. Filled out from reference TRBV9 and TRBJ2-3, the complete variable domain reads DSGVTQTPKHLITATGQRVTLRCSPRSGDLSVYWYQQSLDQGLQFLIQYYNGEERAKGNILERFSAQQFPDLHSELNLSSLELGDSALYFCASSVLSVPSTDTQYFGPGTRLTVL.

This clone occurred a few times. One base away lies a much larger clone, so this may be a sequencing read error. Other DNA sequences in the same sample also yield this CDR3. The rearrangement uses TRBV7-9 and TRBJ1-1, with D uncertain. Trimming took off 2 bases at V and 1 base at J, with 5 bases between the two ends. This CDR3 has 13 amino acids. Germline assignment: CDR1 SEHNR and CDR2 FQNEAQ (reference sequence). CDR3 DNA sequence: TGTGCCAGCAGCTTACAGGAGAACACTGAAGCTTTCTTT. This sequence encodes CASSLQENTEAFF.

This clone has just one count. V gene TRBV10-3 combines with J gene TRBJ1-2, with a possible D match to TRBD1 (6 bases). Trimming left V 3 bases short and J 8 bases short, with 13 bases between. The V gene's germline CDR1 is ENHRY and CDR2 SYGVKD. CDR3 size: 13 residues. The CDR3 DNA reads TGTGCCATCAGTGACTCGGGGGCAGGCGGCTACACCTTC. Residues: CAISDSGAGGYTF.

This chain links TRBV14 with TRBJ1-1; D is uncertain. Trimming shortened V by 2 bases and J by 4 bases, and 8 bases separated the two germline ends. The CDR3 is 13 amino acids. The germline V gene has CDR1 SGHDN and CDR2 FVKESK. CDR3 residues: CASSQQVGTEAFF. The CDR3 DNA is TGTGCCAGCAGCCAACAGGTAGGCACTGAAGCTTTCTTT.

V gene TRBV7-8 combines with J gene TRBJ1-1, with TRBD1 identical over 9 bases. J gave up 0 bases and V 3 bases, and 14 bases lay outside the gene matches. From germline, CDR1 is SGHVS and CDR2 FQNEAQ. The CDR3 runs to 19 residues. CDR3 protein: CASSLRTGGINILNTEAFF. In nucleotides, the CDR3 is TGTGCCAGCAGCTTGAGAACAGGGGGCATTAACATATTGAACACTGAAGCTTTCTTT.

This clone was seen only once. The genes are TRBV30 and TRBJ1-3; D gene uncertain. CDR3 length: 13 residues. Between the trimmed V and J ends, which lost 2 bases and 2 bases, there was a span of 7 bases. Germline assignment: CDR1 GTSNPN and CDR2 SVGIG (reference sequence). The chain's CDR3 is CAWSSQTGNTIYF. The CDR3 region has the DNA TGTGCCTGGAGTTCCCAGACTGGAAACACCATATATTTT.

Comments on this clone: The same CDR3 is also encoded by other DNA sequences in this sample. DNA of the CDR3: TGTGCCTGGAGTGTTTCAGGGGGCAATCAGCCCCAGCATTTT. Encoded protein: CAWSVSGGNQPQHF. This sequence joins TRBV30 and TRBJ1-5, with D tentatively TRBD1 (6 bases). The CDR3 totals 14 residues. Germline loops: CDR1 GTSNPN, CDR2 SVGIG (reference sequence). Trimming cost V 0 bases and J 2 bases, with 8 bases left between them.

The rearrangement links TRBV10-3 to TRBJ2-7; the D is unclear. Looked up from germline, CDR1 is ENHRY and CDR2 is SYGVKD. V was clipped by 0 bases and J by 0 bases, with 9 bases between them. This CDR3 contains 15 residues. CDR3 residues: CAISESALSSYEQYF. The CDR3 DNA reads TGTGCCATCAGTGAGTCGGCTCTAAGCTCCTACGAGCAGTACTTC.

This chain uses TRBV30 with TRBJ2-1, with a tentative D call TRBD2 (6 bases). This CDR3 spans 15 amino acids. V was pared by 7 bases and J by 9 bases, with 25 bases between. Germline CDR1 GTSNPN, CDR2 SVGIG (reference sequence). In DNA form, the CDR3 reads TGTGCCTACCTGGGGCTAGCGAATTTTCGAGGTGAGCAGTTCTTC. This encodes CAYLGLANFRGEQFF.

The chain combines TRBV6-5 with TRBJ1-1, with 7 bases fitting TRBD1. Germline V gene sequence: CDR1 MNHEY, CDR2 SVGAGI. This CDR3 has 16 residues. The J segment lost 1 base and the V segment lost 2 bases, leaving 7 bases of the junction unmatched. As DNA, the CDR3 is TGTGCCAGCAGTTACGGTAGGGGGCGGGGGAACACTGAAGCTTTCTTT. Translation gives CASSYGRGRGNTEAFF.

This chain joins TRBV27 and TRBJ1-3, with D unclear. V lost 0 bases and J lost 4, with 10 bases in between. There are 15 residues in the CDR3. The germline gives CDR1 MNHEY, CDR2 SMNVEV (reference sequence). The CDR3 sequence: CASSLSPFGGNTIYF. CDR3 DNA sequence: TGTGCCAGCAGTTTATCACCCTTCGGGGGAAACACCATATATTTT.

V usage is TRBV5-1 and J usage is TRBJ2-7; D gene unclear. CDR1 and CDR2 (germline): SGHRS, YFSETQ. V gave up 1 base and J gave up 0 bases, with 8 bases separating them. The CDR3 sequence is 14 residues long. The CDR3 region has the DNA TGCGCCAGCAGCTTGATGTCGAGCTCCTACGAGCAGTACTTC. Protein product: CASSLMSSSYEQYF. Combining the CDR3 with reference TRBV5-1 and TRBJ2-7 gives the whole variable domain KAGVTQTPRYLIKTRGQQVTLSCSPISGHRSVSWYQQTPGQGLQFLFEYFSETQRNKGNFPGRFSGRQFSNSRSEMNVSTLELGDSALYLCASSLMSSSYEQYFGPGTRLTVT.

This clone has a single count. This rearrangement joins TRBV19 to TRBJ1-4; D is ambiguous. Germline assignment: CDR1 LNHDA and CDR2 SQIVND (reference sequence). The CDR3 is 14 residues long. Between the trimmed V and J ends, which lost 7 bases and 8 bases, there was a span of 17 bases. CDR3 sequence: CASTAGHIGEKLFF. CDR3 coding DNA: TGTGCCAGTACCGCGGGCCATATCGGAGAAAAACTGTTTTTT. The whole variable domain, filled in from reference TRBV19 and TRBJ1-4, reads DGGITQSPKYLFRKEGQNVTLSCEQNLNHDAMYWYRQDPGQGLRLIYYSQIVNDFQKGDIAEGYSVSREKKESFPLTVTSAQKNPTAFYLCASTAGHIGEKLFFGSGTQLSVL.

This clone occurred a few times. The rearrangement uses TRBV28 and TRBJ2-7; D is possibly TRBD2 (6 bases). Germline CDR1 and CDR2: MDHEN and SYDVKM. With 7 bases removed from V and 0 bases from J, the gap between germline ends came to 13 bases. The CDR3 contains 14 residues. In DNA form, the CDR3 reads TGTGCCAGCACCACAGGAGGGTACTCCTACGAGCAGTACTTC. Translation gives CASTTGGYSYEQYF.